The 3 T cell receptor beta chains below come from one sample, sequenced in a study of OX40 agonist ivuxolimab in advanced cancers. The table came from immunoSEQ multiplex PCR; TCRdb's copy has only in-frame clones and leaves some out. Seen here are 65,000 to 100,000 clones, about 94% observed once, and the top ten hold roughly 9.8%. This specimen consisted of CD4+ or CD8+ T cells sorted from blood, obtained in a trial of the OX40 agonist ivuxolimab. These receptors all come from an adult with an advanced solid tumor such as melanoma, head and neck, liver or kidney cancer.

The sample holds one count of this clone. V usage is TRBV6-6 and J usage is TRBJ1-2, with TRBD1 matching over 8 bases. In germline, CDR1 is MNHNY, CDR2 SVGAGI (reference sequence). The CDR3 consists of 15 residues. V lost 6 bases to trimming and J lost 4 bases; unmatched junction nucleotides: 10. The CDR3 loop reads CASRPETGGVYGYTF. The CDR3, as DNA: TGTGCCAGCAGACCTGAAACAGGGGGAGTCTATGGCTACACCTTC.

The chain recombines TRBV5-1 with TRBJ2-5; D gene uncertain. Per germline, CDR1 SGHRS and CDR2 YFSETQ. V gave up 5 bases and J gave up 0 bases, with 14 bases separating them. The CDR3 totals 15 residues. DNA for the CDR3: TGCGCCAGCAGTTTGAGGCAGACCAACCAAGAGACCCAGTACTTC. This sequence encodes CASSLRQTNQETQYF.

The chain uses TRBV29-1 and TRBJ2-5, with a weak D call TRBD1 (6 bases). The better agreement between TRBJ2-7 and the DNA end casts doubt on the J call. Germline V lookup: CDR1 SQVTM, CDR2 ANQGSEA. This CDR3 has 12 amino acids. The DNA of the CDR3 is TGCAGCGCCTCTGACAGGACCTACGAGCAGTACTTC. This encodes CSASDRTYEQYF.